This T cell receptor (beta chain) originates from a study of blood T cell repertoires in COVID-19 (dated by TCRdb to about 2020). Some background on the complete study: Collaborator samples came from the United States, Italy and Spain and covered acute and convalescent phases of COVID-19. HLA class I and class II types, where available, came from metadata supplied by the sample provider rather than from assay-based typing. The samples were drawn from the first 160 participants of the ongoing ImmuneRACE study and from under 1,500 subjects provided by 6 global collaborators. Nearly every sample came with metadata listing a de-identified subject ID, COVID-19 status, age in years and sex. Deeply sampled blood TCRbeta repertoires from subjects exposed to, actively infected with, or recovered from COVID-19 were included in the dataset. A freely available public database, intended as a resource for researchers studying the immune response to SARS-CoV-2, is where the repertoires were released. The prospective study material was composed of cDNA or gDNA derived from T cells, B-cell-depleted T cells, or PBMCs. The paper's findings and limits, for the study overall: Clinical and demographic metadata were provided uncurated, with the amount varying by source and participant.

Collaborating institutions collected whole blood in K2EDTA tubes following their own protocols. For TCRbeta analysis, collaborator samples were shipped as frozen whole blood, as isolated PBMCs, or as DNA extracted from either sample type. On this clone: This clone's antigen is unknown. No much larger clone is present one base from it, and per-base qualities are unavailable.

TCRbeta CDR3 regions were amplified from genomic DNA using the immunoSEQ Assay, a bias-controlled multiplex PCR. In the original analysis: Nucleated cell counts per sample were estimated from amplification of reference gene primers within the assay. Sequence reads were collapsed and filtered to measure the absolute abundance of every unique TCRbeta CDR3 rearrangement. For each sample, productive Simpson clonality was calculated as the square root of Simpson's diversity index over productive rearrangements. Not all clones reach the TCRdb copy of this immuneACCESS table, which keeps in-frame sequences only. Checked studies attribute under half of the gap to unresolved V genes and leave the rest unexplained. The V and J calls and clone size were taken over from that table, and D and trimming were inferred from the DNA. The sample has 140,000 or so clones on record, 80% of them singletons. The ten biggest clones cover approximately 5% of the sample.

Compared with germline, V lacks 5 bases and J lacks 10 bases; bases without a gene match: 10. The germline V gene specifies SGHVS as CDR1 and FNYEAQ as CDR2. Inclusive of the bounding cysteine and phenylalanine, the CDR3 is 15 residues long. Only the CDR3 part of the read is kept: 45 bases, read in frame from the first base. Sequenced: peripheral blood. This sequence was found in a woman aged 50 to 65 with acute or convalescent COVID-19. The chain employs TRBV7-6 and TRBJ1-6; TRBD1 matches 8 bases in the middle. Here the CDR3 is given as CASSGPVGTGSPLHF. The DNA sequence is TGTGCCAGCAGCGGTCCAGTGGGGACAGGATCACCCCTCCACTTT. Reference TRBV7-6 and TRBJ1-6 proteins supply the regions before and after the CDR3; the full variable domain is: GAGVSQSPRYKVTKRGQDVALRCDPISGHVSLYWYRQALGQGPEFLTYFNYEAQQDKSGLPNDRFSAERPEGSISTLTIQRTEQRDSAMYRCASSGPVGTGSPLHFGNGTRLTVT.